Each of the 25 T cell receptor beta chains below was sequenced from the same sample in a study of blood T cell repertoires in COVID-19. The method was immunoSEQ multiplex PCR; TCRdb's version includes in-frame clones alone and lacks a portion of them. The data contain about 320,000 clones, about 83% of them singletons. The sequenced sample consisted of peripheral blood. The receptors derive from a woman aged 45-65 years with acute or convalescent COVID-19.

This clone came up a few times. This chain joins TRBV30 and TRBJ1-6; tentatively, D is TRBD1 (6 bases). The V and J ends lost 2 bases and 7 bases respectively, with 15 bases between them. This CDR3 is built from 15 residues. Germline CDR1 and CDR2: GTSNPN and SVGIG (reference sequence). CDR3 coding DNA: TGTGCCTGGAGTCTCCCTCGGACAGCCAATTCACCCCTCCACTTT. Its translation: CAWSLPRTANSPLHF.

This clone was recorded a few times. V and J are TRBV7-9 and TRBJ1-2, with 8 nucleotides matching TRBD1. Germline trimming cut 2 bases from V and 7 bases from J; bases unmatched to any gene: 15. The CDR3 loop spans 17 amino acids. Germline CDR1 reads SEHNR; CDR2 reads FQNEAQ (reference sequence). The CDR3 protein is CASSLLPPGQVVGGYTF. Here the CDR3 DNA reads TGTGCCAGCAGCTTACTCCCACCGGGACAGGTGGTGGGTGGCTACACCTTC.

The chain uses TRBV2 and TRBJ2-7, with D maybe TRBD2 (6 bases). Germline V gives CDR1 SNHLY, CDR2 FYNNEI. V was shortened by 5 bases and J by 1 base, with 9 bases between the two germline ends. This CDR3 contains 13 residues. The CDR3 is CASSLSGSYEQYF. The CDR3 DNA is TGTGCCAGCAGTCTTAGCGGTTCCTACGAGCAGTACTTC.

The J gene is TRBJ2-3, the V gene TRBV5-1, with a weak D call TRBD1 (6 bases). The CDR3 spans 14 residues. Per the germline V gene, CDR1 is SGHRS and CDR2 is YFSETQ. Trimming shortened V by 3 bases and J by 0 bases, and 8 bases separated the two germline ends. In nucleotides, the CDR3 is TGCGCCAGCAGCTGGGACATTAGCACAGATACGCAGTATTTT. Residues: CASSWDISTDTQYF.

The chain recombines TRBV10-3 with TRBJ1-1; TRBD1 aligns across 9 bases. Per the germline V gene, CDR1 is ENHRY and CDR2 is SYGVKD. CDR3 length: 16 amino acids. The junction had 8 bases not matched to a gene; V was cut back by 6 bases and J by 0 bases. The chain's CDR3 is CAIRGQGGLLNTEAFF. In DNA form, the CDR3 reads TGTGCCATCAGGGGACAGGGCGGACTCCTGAACACTGAAGCTTTCTTT.

This clone was seen a handful of times. The same CDR3 arises from other DNA sequences in this sample as well. The chain uses TRBV5-1 and TRBJ2-7, with 11 bases that match TRBD1. CDR1 SGHRS and CDR2 YFSETQ come from the germline V gene. The CDR3 is made up of 14 amino acids. After removal of 4 bases from V and 2 bases from J, the junction contained 2 bases not matched to a gene. The CDR3 here is CASSRTGGPYEQYV. The DNA of the CDR3 is TGCGCCAGCAGCCGGACAGGGGGCCCCTACGAGCAGTACGTC.

Only a few counts were recorded for this clone. The chain carries TRBV7-3 and TRBJ1-2; 7 nucleotides align to TRBD1. The CDR3 is made up of 14 amino acids. Germline-derived CDR1 and CDR2 are SGHTA and FQGTGA. J was trimmed by 0 bases and V by 5 bases; bases with no gene match: 3. DNA of the CDR3: TGTGCCAGCAGCGCCGGGACAGCTAACTATGGCTACACCTTC. Translated: CASSAGTANYGYTF.

The chain recombines TRBV29-1 with TRBJ1-2, with D possibly being TRBD1 (5 bases). V was pared by 4 bases and J by 5 bases, with 23 bases between. The CDR3 is 16 residues long. The germline gives CDR1 SQVTM, CDR2 ANQGSEA. This chain's CDR3 is CSVGVRVVETYYGYTF. For the CDR3, the DNA is TGCAGCGTTGGGGTCAGGGTAGTGGAGACTTATTATGGCTACACCTTC.

CDR3 coding DNA: TGTGCCAGCAGCCTCGGACAGGGTGGGGCTGAAGCTTTCTTT. This gives the protein CASSLGQGGAEAFF. The V call is TRBV3-1 (or the pseudogene TRBV3-2), the J call TRBJ1-1; the match to TRBD1 covers 8 bases. V shed 4 bases, J shed 6 bases, and the junction held 7 bases outside the gene matches. From germline, CDR1 is LGHDT and CDR2 YNNKEL (reference sequence). This CDR3 contains 14 residues.

The rearrangement joins TRBV2 to TRBJ2-1, with TRBD2 as a possible D gene (6 bases). V was clipped by 4 bases and J by 5 bases, with 15 bases between them. The CDR3 totals 15 residues. In germline, CDR1 is SNHLY, CDR2 FYNNEI. The CDR3 region is CASSVAGPSDNEQFF. The CDR3 region has the DNA TGTGCCAGCAGTGTCGCGGGACCCTCGGACAATGAGCAGTTCTTC.

Written as DNA, the CDR3 is TGTGCCAGCAGTTCACGGGAGGGGACAGGGATGGGCTACACCTTC. Translated, it gives CASSSREGTGMGYTF. The chain employs TRBV6-6 and TRBJ1-2; TRBD1 aligns across 9 bases. Unmatched junction bases numbered 11, after V lost 4 bases and J lost 8 bases. The CDR3 loop spans 15 amino acids. Germline CDR1 reads MNHNY; CDR2 reads SVGAGI (reference sequence).

The V gene is TRBV10-3, the J gene TRBJ2-2; a weak D match, TRBD2 (5 bases). Between the trimmed V and J ends, which lost 7 bases and 1 base, there was a span of 13 bases. The germline CDR1 and CDR2 sequences are ENHRY and SYGVKD. This CDR3 has 15 amino acids. The CDR3: CAITEAAQNTGELFF. The CDR3 coding sequence is TGTGCCATCACGGAGGCGGCACAGAACACCGGGGAGCTGTTTTTT.

This clone was detected once. The J gene is TRBJ1-2, the V gene TRBV18, with a weak D call TRBD1 (5 bases). V gave up 0 bases and J gave up 5 bases, with 10 bases separating them. Looked up from germline, CDR1 is KGHSH and CDR2 is LQKENI. This CDR3 is built from 14 residues. The CDR3 loop is CASSPPQVTYGYTF. CDR3 nucleotide sequence: TGTGCCAGCTCACCACCACAGGTTACATATGGCTACACCTTC.

The gene calls are TRBV10-3 and TRBJ1-6, with D possibly TRBD1 on 5 matching bases. V was pared by 4 bases and J by 5 bases, with 9 bases between. The germline V gene has CDR1 ENHRY and CDR2 SYGVKD. There are 14 residues in the CDR3. The CDR3 reads CAISGGANNSPLHF. DNA for the CDR3: TGTGCCATCAGTGGTGGGGCTAATAATTCACCCCTCCACTTT.

The gene calls are TRBV19 and TRBJ1-5; D is undetermined. Germline V gives CDR1 LNHDA, CDR2 SQIVND (reference sequence). The V gene lost 7 bases and the J gene lost 4 bases, with 17 bases spanning the gap. The CDR3 contains 15 residues. CDR3 region: CASKPAWESNQPQHF. CDR3 in DNA: TGTGCCAGTAAACCTGCATGGGAGAGTAATCAGCCCCAGCATTTT. Full variable domain (remainder filled in from reference TRBV19 and TRBJ1-5): DGGITQSPKYLFRKEGQNVTLSCEQNLNHDAMYWYRQDPGQGLRLIYYSQIVNDFQKGDIAEGYSVSREKKESFPLTVTSAQKNPTAFYLCASKPAWESNQPQHFGDGTRLSIL.

The V call is TRBV7-9, the J call TRBJ2-1, with 10 bases identical to TRBD2. The CDR3 contains 15 residues. Germline CDR1 SEHNR, CDR2 FQNEAQ (reference sequence). V lost 5 bases, J lost 8 bases, and 9 bases stayed unmatched. The CDR3 coding sequence is TGTGCCAGCAGCGCCCTAGCGGGAGCCAAAGATGAGCAGTTCTTC. Translation gives CASSALAGAKDEQFF.

This clone has a single count. The chain couples TRBV6-6 to TRBJ2-1, with D maybe TRBD1 (6 bases). The CDR3 length is 15 residues. The germline CDR1 and CDR2 sequences are MNHNY and SVGAGI (reference sequence). Trimming pared 0 bases from V and 7 bases from J, leaving 13 bases between. The CDR3 DNA is TGTGCCAGCAGTTACTCCGCGTGGGGGCAGAATGAGCAGTTCTTC. This codes for CASSYSAWGQNEQFF.

This clone was observed a few times. This chain joins TRBV15 and TRBJ1-2; 9 nucleotides line up with TRBD1. With 1 base clipped from V and 3 bases from J, the junction kept 3 bases outside the gene matches. In germline, CDR1 is LNHNV, CDR2 YYDKDF (reference sequence). The CDR3 contains 15 residues. The chain's CDR3 is CATSRGTGADYGYTF. DNA for the CDR3: TGTGCCACCAGCAGAGGGACAGGGGCTGACTATGGCTACACCTTC.

The genes are TRBV24-1 and TRBJ2-1, with 8 bases aligning to TRBD1. The CDR3 runs 16 residues. V gave up 3 bases and J gave up 5 bases; unmatched junction bases: 8. CDR1 and CDR2 from the germline V gene are KGHDR and SFDVKD. The CDR3 loop is CATSDPGGAKNNEQFF. The DNA of the CDR3 is TGTGCCACCAGTGATCCAGGGGGCGCTAAGAACAATGAGCAGTTCTTC.

This sequence joins TRBV6-5 and TRBJ2-5; 9 nucleotides line up with TRBD1. The CDR3 has 16 amino acids. Germline CDR1 reads MNHEY; CDR2 reads SVGAGI. V lost 2 bases, J lost 5 bases, and 9 bases stayed unmatched. The CDR3 here is CASSYSWTGDSETQYF. CDR3 sequence (DNA): TGTGCCAGCAGTTACAGTTGGACAGGGGATTCGGAGACCCAGTACTTC.

The V call is TRBV7-2, the J call TRBJ1-1; TRBD1 matches 7 bases. There are 14 residues in the CDR3. Germline values: CDR1 SGHTA, CDR2 FQGNSA. Unmatched junction bases numbered 4, after V lost 6 bases and J lost 0 bases. CDR3: CASSFRGMNTEAFF. CDR3 nucleotides: TGTGCCAGCAGTTTCAGGGGGATGAACACTGAAGCTTTCTTT.

The chain is built from TRBV5-1 and TRBJ2-2; D may be TRBD2 (5 bases). The length of the CDR3 is 13 residues. CDR1 SGHRS and CDR2 YFSETQ come from the germline V gene. The germline V and J ends were trimmed by 2 bases and 7 bases, with 9 bases remaining between them. This CDR3 is CASSLSGNGELFF. DNA of the CDR3: TGCGCCAGCAGCTTATCGGGGAACGGGGAGCTGTTTTTT.

The genes are TRBV10-1 and TRBJ2-2; D might be TRBD2 (5 bases). Germline V CDR1 and CDR2: WNHNN, SYGVQD (reference sequence). The CDR3 loop spans 15 amino acids. V shed 6 bases and J shed 7 bases, with 18 bases lying between them. The chain's CDR3 is CASRDPGKGSGELFF. The CDR3 region has the DNA TGCGCCAGCAGGGACCCGGGGAAGGGCAGCGGGGAGCTGTTTTTT.

The chain joins TRBV27 to TRBJ2-7; tentatively, D is TRBD1 (5 bases). CDR3 length equals 14 residues. V was shortened by 5 bases and J by 0 bases, with 11 bases between the two germline ends. The germline CDR1 and CDR2 sequences are MNHEY and SMNVEV (reference sequence). This CDR3 reads CASSPTDSSYEQYF. As DNA, the CDR3 is TGTGCCAGCAGTCCGACAGACAGCTCCTACGAGCAGTACTTC.

This clone has only one observation. The chain has TRBV12-5 and TRBJ1-5, with 9 positions matching TRBD1. The germline gives CDR1 LGHNT, CDR2 FRNRAP. The V segment lost 5 bases and the J segment 5 bases; nucleotides outside the gene matches: 10. This CDR3 has 16 residues. The CDR3 is CASGPHPQGAYQPQHF. CDR3 in DNA: TGTGCTAGTGGTCCCCACCCACAGGGGGCCTATCAGCCCCAGCATTTT.